This T cell receptor (beta chain) was sequenced in a study of cytotoxic CD8 clonotypes in ibrutinib-treated CLL. This CDR3 has 12 amino acids. From germline, CDR1 is SGHDT and CDR2 YYEEEE. Trimming pared 2 bases from V and 8 bases from J, leaving 10 bases between. Sequencing used immunoSEQ multiplex PCR; TCRdb keeps in-frame clones, though not all of them. The sample holds roughly 150,000 clones, under 85% seen once. As concerns this clone: Other DNA sequences in this sample translate to the same CDR3.

The rearrangement joins TRBV5-6 to TRBJ1-2; D gene unclear. This TCR was sampled from a human donor with chronic lymphocytic leukemia. This sample comprised PBMCs, obtained after 24 months of ibrutinib treatment. The chain's CDR3 is CASSFVGGGYTF. DNA for the CDR3: TGTGCCAGCAGCTTCGTCGGAGGGGGCTACACCTTC.